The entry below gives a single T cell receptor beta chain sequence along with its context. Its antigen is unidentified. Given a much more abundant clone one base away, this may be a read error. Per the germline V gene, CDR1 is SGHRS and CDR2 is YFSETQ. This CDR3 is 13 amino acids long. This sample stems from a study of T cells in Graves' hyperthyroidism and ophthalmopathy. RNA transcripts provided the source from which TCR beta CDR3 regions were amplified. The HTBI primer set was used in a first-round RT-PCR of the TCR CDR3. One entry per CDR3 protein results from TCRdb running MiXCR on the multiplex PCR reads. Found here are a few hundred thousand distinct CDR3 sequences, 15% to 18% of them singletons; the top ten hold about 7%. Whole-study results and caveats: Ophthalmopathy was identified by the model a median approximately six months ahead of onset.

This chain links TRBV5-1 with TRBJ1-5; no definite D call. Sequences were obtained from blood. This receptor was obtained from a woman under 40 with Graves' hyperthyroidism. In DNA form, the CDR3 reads TGCGCCAGCGGCTTGGGGTGGGATCAGCCCCAGCATTTT. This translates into CASGLGWDQPQHF.